One sample yielded the 16 T cell receptor beta chains listed below, sequenced in a study of T-cell reconstitution after alpha-beta-depleted transplantation in children. The authors prepared the TCRbeta library with unique molecular identifiers. TCRdb fed the PCR reads into MiXCR, producing one record per CDR3 protein. The sample records hundreds of thousands of distinct CDR3 sequences, over 15% being singletons. The source material was PBMCs, mostly from graft donor cells, sampled 360 days after TCRalphabeta/CD19-depleted stem cell transplant. The receptor set was obtained from a male patient aged 2-10 years who had a stem cell transplant for acute lymphoblastic leukemia, so the T cells may come from the graft donor.

There are a few counts of this clonotype. This chain uses TRBV13 with TRBJ2-6; the D call may be TRBD1 or TRBD2 (5 bases each). CDR3 length: 19 residues. Deletions cut 7 bases from V and 0 bases from J, with 22 bases between. In germline, CDR1 is PRHDT, CDR2 FYEKMQ (reference sequence). Here the CDR3 DNA reads TGTGCCAGCATCAGTTTAGGGCCAGGGACCCACTCTGGGGCCAACGTCCTGACTTTC. It is translated as CASISLGPGTHSGANVLTF. The variable domain in full, completed from reference TRBV13 and TRBJ2-6, reads AAGVIQSPRHLIKEKRETATLKCYPIPRHDTVYWYQQGPGQDPQFLISFYEKMQSDKGSIPDRFSAQQFSDYHSELNMSSLELGDSALYFCASISLGPGTHSGANVLTFGAGSRLTVL.

This clonotype was seen more than once but under ten times. This chain uses TRBV7-6 with TRBJ1-1, with D perhaps matching TRBD1 (5 bases). Per the germline V gene, CDR1 is SGHVS and CDR2 is FNYEAQ. This CDR3 has 15 amino acids. V was shortened by 2 bases and J by 1 base, with 11 bases between the two germline ends. The CDR3, as DNA: TGTGCCAGCAGCTTATACGGGGCCACGAACACTGAAGCTTTCTTT. This codes for CASSLYGATNTEAFF.

This chain joins TRBV4-3 and TRBJ1-1, with TRBD1 matching 9 bases. The CDR3 totals 12 residues. Losses at the gene ends were 4 bases for V and 7 bases for J; bases not matched to a gene: 1. The germline V gene encodes CDR1 LGHNA and CDR2 YSLEER. The CDR3: CASSRGQGEAFF. Here the CDR3 DNA reads TGCGCCAGCAGCCGGGGACAGGGTGAAGCTTTCTTT.

V gene TRBV7-9 combines with J gene TRBJ2-5; D unresolved. This CDR3 contains 16 residues. V dropped 1 base and J dropped 1 base, with 13 bases sitting between them. Germline V gene data show CDR1 as SEHNR and CDR2 as FQNEAQ (reference sequence). CDR3 in DNA: TGTGCCAGCAGCTTAGGGGCAGTTTTTATCCAAGAGACCCAGTACTTC. This translates into CASSLGAVFIQETQYF.

The chain joins TRBV24-1 to TRBJ1-5; D ambiguous. The CDR3 extends over 12 amino acids. Trimming left V 3 bases short and J 4 bases short, with 3 bases between. Germline values: CDR1 KGHDR, CDR2 SFDVKD. CDR3 residues: CATSDANQPQHF. DNA for the CDR3: TGTGCCACCAGTGATGCGAATCAGCCCCAGCATTTT.

This clonotype was seen only a few times. This CDR3 is CASSLDLRGTGIGYTF. The DNA of the CDR3 is TGTGCCAGCAGCTTGGACCTTCGGGGCACCGGGATCGGCTACACCTTC. The gene calls are TRBV5-5 and TRBJ1-2; D possibly corresponds to TRBD1 (5 bases). Germline V gives CDR1 SGHKS, CDR2 YYEKEE (reference sequence). Trimming took 0 bases from V and 8 from J, leaving 20 bases between them. The CDR3 runs 16 residues.

This clonotype came up a few times. CDR3 coding DNA: TGCAGTGCTAGAGGAATACTAATGAACACTGAAGCTTTCTTT. This gives the protein CSARGILMNTEAFF. The chain recombines TRBV20-1 with TRBJ1-1; D unresolved. Germline assignment: CDR1 DFQATT and CDR2 SNEGSKA (reference sequence). The CDR3 covers 14 residues. The germline V and J ends were trimmed by 1 base and 0 bases, with 9 bases remaining between them.

This clonotype has just a few counts. V and J are TRBV12-3 or TRBV12-4 and TRBJ2-1; unclear D gene. The CDR3 length is 11 residues. Trimming left V 2 bases short and J 10 bases short, with 6 bases between. CDR3 nucleotides: TGTGCCAGCAGTTTATTCGGGGAGCAGTTCTTC. Its protein is CASSLFGEQFF.

The table lists this clonotype with a few counts. The chain couples TRBV28 to TRBJ2-1; 10 bases match TRBD2. V shed 4 bases, J shed 0 bases, and the junction held 0 bases outside the gene matches. The length of the CDR3 is 15 residues. Germline V CDR1 and CDR2: MDHEN, SYDVKM. CDR3 loop: CASSSSGSSYNEQFF. The CDR3 DNA sequence: TGTGCCAGCAGTTCTAGCGGGAGCTCCTACAATGAGCAGTTCTTC.

This chain connects TRBV27 to TRBJ2-3, with D possibly being TRBD2 (6 bases). Trimming removed 10 bases from V and 3 bases from J, with 14 bases in between. The germline V gene encodes CDR1 MNHEY and CDR2 SMNVEV (reference sequence). The length of the CDR3 is 13 residues. The CDR3 nucleotides are TGTGCCATTGCCCGGGGAGGAACAGATACGCAGTATTTT. Protein product: CAIARGGTDTQYF.

The chain employs TRBV12-3 or TRBV12-4 and TRBJ2-3; 7 bases fit TRBD2. The CDR3 contains 16 residues. The V segment lost 6 bases and the J segment 2 bases; nucleotides outside the gene matches: 11. The CDR3 nucleotides are TGTGCCAGCAGGACCCTGGGCGGGGGATACACAGATACGCAGTATTTT. Protein sequence: CASRTLGGGYTDTQYF.

This clonotype was seen a few times. The V gene is TRBV5-1, the J gene TRBJ1-1; TRBD1 agrees at 8 bases. V lost 2 bases, J lost 1 base, and 7 bases stayed unmatched. This CDR3 has 16 residues. Germline assignment: CDR1 SGHRS and CDR2 YFSETQ. The DNA of the CDR3 is TGCGCCAGCAGCTTCACCTCCGGGACAGGGAACACTGAAGCTTTCTTT. The encoded protein is CASSFTSGTGNTEAFF.

This clonotype has only a few counts. The chain joins TRBV13 to TRBJ2-2, with D possibly TRBD1 on 5 matching bases. The CDR3 extends over 16 amino acids. Trimming pared 8 bases from V and 0 bases from J, leaving 16 bases between. Germline CDR1 reads PRHDT; CDR2 reads FYEKMQ (reference sequence). CDR3 region: CASGPSGPANTGELFF. Here the CDR3 DNA reads TGTGCCAGCGGCCCTTCAGGGCCGGCGAACACCGGGGAGCTGTTTTTT.

This clonotype was detected once. The V and J genes are TRBV30 and TRBJ2-3; 7 bases line up with TRBD2. Germline lookup yields CDR1 GTSNPN and CDR2 SVGIG (reference sequence). Losses at the gene ends were 3 bases for V and 0 bases for J; bases not matched to a gene: 3. The CDR3 spans 14 residues. This chain's CDR3 is CAWSLSGSTDTQYF. The CDR3 DNA follows: TGTGCCTGGAGCCTTAGCGGGAGCACAGATACGCAGTATTTT. Filled out from reference TRBV30 and TRBJ2-3, the complete variable domain reads SQTIHQWPATLVQPVGSPLSLECTVEGTSNPNLYWYRQAAGRGLQLLFYSVGIGQISSEVPQNLSASRPQDRQFILSSKKLLLSDSGFYLCAWSLSGSTDTQYFGPGTRLTVL.

The gene calls are TRBV5-6 and TRBJ1-5; perhaps TRBD1 as D (5 bases). The CDR3 covers 15 residues. V was pared by 4 bases and J by 0 bases, with 11 bases between. Looked up from germline, CDR1 is SGHDT and CDR2 is YYEEEE. This CDR3 is CASSAGLNSNQPQHF. CDR3 bases: TGTGCCAGCAGCGCGGGACTGAATAGCAATCAGCCCCAGCATTTT.

The V call is TRBV27, the J call TRBJ2-7, with D hard to call. CDR1 MNHEY and CDR2 SMNVEV come from the germline V gene (reference sequence). V was trimmed by 3 bases and J by 6 bases, leaving 12 bases between them. The CDR3 has 13 residues. CDR3: CASSLQQSGEQYF. The CDR3 DNA reads TGTGCCAGCAGTTTGCAGCAGTCTGGCGAGCAGTACTTC.